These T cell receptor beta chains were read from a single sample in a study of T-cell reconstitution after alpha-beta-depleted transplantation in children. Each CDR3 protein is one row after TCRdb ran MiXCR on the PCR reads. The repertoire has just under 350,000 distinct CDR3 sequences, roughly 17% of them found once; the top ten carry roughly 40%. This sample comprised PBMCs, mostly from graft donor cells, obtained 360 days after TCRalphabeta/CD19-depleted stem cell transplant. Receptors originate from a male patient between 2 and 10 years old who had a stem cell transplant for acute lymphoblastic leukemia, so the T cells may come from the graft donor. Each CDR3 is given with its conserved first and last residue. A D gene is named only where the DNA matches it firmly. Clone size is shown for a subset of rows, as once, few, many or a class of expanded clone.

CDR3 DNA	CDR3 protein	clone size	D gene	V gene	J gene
TGTGCCAGCACCCAAAAACGAGGGAACTACAATGAGCAGTTCTTC	CASTQKRGNYNEQFF	.	.	TRBV12-3/TRBV12-4	TRBJ2-1
TGTGCCAGCAGGGACAGGGCGGAGAGTTATGGCTACACCTTC	CASRDRAESYGYTF	few	TRBD1	TRBV3-1	TRBJ1-2
TGCAGTGCTAGAGGGGAGTGGGGGGCGACTGGAAACACCATATATTTT	CSARGEWGATGNTIYF	few	.	TRBV20-1	TRBJ1-3
TGCAGTGCTAGCGGGAGGGCCTTGTACGAGCAGTACTTC	CSASGRALYEQYF	few	TRBD2	TRBV20-1	TRBJ2-7
TGTGCCAGCAGTTATCCAAGCAATGAGCAGTTCTTC	CASSYPSNEQFF	many	.	TRBV6-2/TRBV6-3	TRBJ2-1
TGCAGCACCTGGACTAGTCTCCAAGAGACCCAGTACTTC	CSTWTSLQETQYF	.	TRBD2	TRBV20-1	TRBJ2-5
TGCGCCAGCAGCCTGTACTCCGGGCCCCAAGAGACCCAGTACTTC	CASSLYSGPQETQYF	few	.	TRBV4-1	TRBJ2-5
TGCGCCAGCAGCCCCAGCGACCCGGTAGGCTACAATGAGCAGTTCTTC	CASSPSDPVGYNEQFF	.	.	TRBV4-3	TRBJ2-1
TGTGCCACCAGTGATTTGATTGAGCAGTTCTTC	CATSDLIEQFF	few	.	TRBV24-1	TRBJ2-1
TGCGCCAGCAGCTTGGATGGGGTTATGGACACTGAAGCTTTCTTT	CASSLDGVMDTEAFF	few	.	TRBV5-1	TRBJ1-1
TGCAGTGCCGCGGACTATGTGGAGACCCAGTACTTC	CSAADYVETQYF	few	.	TRBV20-1	TRBJ2-5
TGTGCCAGCAGCCCCCCCCTAGGAGTGATGGAAAAACTGTTTTTT	CASSPPLGVMEKLFF	few	.	TRBV12-3/TRBV12-4	TRBJ1-4
TGCGCCAGCAGCTACTACGGACAGGCGAGCGAGCAGTACTTC	CASSYYGQASEQYF	few	TRBD1	TRBV4-3	TRBJ2-7
TGCAGTGCTAACCAGGACGGGTATAACTACGAGCAGTACTTC	CSANQDGYNYEQYF	.	.	TRBV20-1	TRBJ2-7
TGCGCCAGCAGCCAAGTGCATGGGCCCAACGAGCAGTACTTC	CASSQVHGPNEQYF	few	.	TRBV4-1	TRBJ2-7
TGTGCCAGCAGTTTACCGGCCGGGGAAGGTGAAGCTTTCTTT	CASSLPAGEGEAFF	.	.	TRBV28	TRBJ1-1
TGCAGCGTTGGGCCCCCGACAGGGTCGAACACTGAAGCTTTCTTT	CSVGPPTGSNTEAFF	.	TRBD1	TRBV29-1	TRBJ1-1
TGTGCCTGGGCCGGACTAGCGGGAGCCGGGGAGCTGTTTTTT	CAWAGLAGAGELFF	.	TRBD2	TRBV30	TRBJ2-2
TGTGCCAGCAGTCCAGCGACGGGACTAGTGTACAATGAGCAGTTCTTC	CASSPATGLVYNEQFF	.	TRBD2	TRBV28	TRBJ2-1
TGCGCCAGCAGCCAAGATATGGCTAGCGGGACTAGCACAGATACGCAGTATTTT	CASSQDMASGTSTDTQYF	many	TRBD2	TRBV4-3	TRBJ2-3
TGCGCCAGCAGCTTGTATCCCCGGACAGGGGCCTACGAGCAGTACTTC	CASSLYPRTGAYEQYF	.	TRBD1	TRBV5-1	TRBJ2-7
TGTGCCAGCAGTGACCCGGGACAGACCCCCTCCTACGAGCAGTACTTC	CASSDPGQTPSYEQYF	.	TRBD1	TRBV2	TRBJ2-7
TGTGCCAGCAGCGGGGTAGCGGTCAATGAGCAGTTCTTC	CASSGVAVNEQFF	many	.	TRBV7-6	TRBJ2-1
TGCAGTGCTCCGCCCTTACTAGTTAGTGAGCAGTTCTTC	CSAPPLLVSEQFF	.	.	TRBV20-1	TRBJ2-1
TGTGCCAGCAGCCAACCCTATAGCAATCAGCCCCAGCATTTT	CASSQPYSNQPQHF	.	.	TRBV4-2	TRBJ1-5
TGTGCCAGCAGCTTAACGGGTCCAGGGGGCGGTAGAGGAGAGACCCAGTACTTC	CASSLTGPGGGRGETQYF	.	TRBD1	TRBV7-3	TRBJ2-5
TGTGCCATCAGTGAGTCGGGACAGGGCAGCCAAGAGACCCAGTACTTC	CAISESGQGSQETQYF	few	TRBD1	TRBV10-3	TRBJ2-5
TGTGCCAGCAGCTTAGAGGCAGGGGTAGTAAGGGAGACCCAGTACTTC	CASSLEAGVVRETQYF	few	.	TRBV7-2	TRBJ2-5
TGCAGCGTTAGCGGGGTGAGAGAGACCCAGTACTTC	CSVSGVRETQYF	few	TRBD2	TRBV29-1	TRBJ2-5
TGTGCCAGCAGTTACTCGGTGGGGCAAGCGGGAGAGGGCGATACGCAGTATTTT	CASSYSVGQAGEGDTQYF	.	TRBD2	TRBV6-5	TRBJ2-3
TGCGCCAGCAGCCAAGCGGAGGGGGCCACTAACTATGGCTACACCTTC	CASSQAEGATNYGYTF	few	TRBD1	TRBV4-1	TRBJ1-2
TGTGCCAGCAGCAATCCACAGGGGGCGGCCACAGATACGCAGTATTTT	CASSNPQGAATDTQYF	.	TRBD1	TRBV5-6	TRBJ2-3
TGTGCCAGCAGCTTGAGGTGGGGTGGGGTGGGGCCTTCCTACAATGAGCAGTTCTTC	CASSLRWGGVGPSYNEQFF	.	.	TRBV5-4	TRBJ2-1
TGCGCCAGCAGCCGGGGGCAGGGGCTGTTTTTT	CASSRGQGLFF	.	.	TRBV4-3	TRBJ2-2
TGTGCCAGCAGCCAAGGAAGGAAGGATGAGCAGTTCTTC	CASSQGRKDEQFF	few	.	TRBV4-2	TRBJ2-1
TGTGCCAGCAGCGACGGGACTAGCTACTCTTGGTTGGAGACCCAGTACTTC	CASSDGTSYSWLETQYF	many	TRBD2	TRBV7-8	TRBJ2-5
TGCAGTGCTAGCAGGGACAGGGGGCTCGTCTCCACAGATACGCAGTATTTT	CSASRDRGLVSTDTQYF	few	TRBD1	TRBV20-1	TRBJ2-3
TGTGCCAGCACCCCGGACTACATCTCCTACGAGCAGTACTTC	CASTPDYISYEQYF	.	.	TRBV6-2/TRBV6-3	TRBJ2-7
TGTGCCAGCAGCCCATTGTACAGGGGGTTCGACGAGCAGTACTTC	CASSPLYRGFDEQYF	few	TRBD1	TRBV7-9	TRBJ2-7
TGTGCCAGCAGCTTAGCGTACAGTAGGAACACCGGGGAGCTGTTTTTT	CASSLAYSRNTGELFF	.	.	TRBV7-2	TRBJ2-2
TGTGCCAGCAGCTTGCGACAGACAACTAATGAAAAACTGTTTTTT	CASSLRQTTNEKLFF	.	.	TRBV7-2	TRBJ1-4
TGTGCCAGCAGCTTTTTCCTCGCGGCGGGAGCGGGCACCGGGGAGCTGTTTTTT	CASSFFLAAGAGTGELFF	.	TRBD2	TRBV5-6	TRBJ2-2
TGTGCCAGCAGCTTCCGGGGACAGGCAATCGACGAGCAGTACTTC	CASSFRGQAIDEQYF	.	TRBD1	TRBV13	TRBJ2-7
TGTGCCAGCTCACCTTTAGCAACCACGGACATTCAGTACTTC	CASSPLATTDIQYF	.	.	TRBV18	TRBJ2-4
TGCGCCAGCAGCTTGGAGGGTATGGGATTCACAGATACGCAGTATTTT	CASSLEGMGFTDTQYF	.	.	TRBV5-1	TRBJ2-3
TGTGCCAGCAGCCAAGATCCAGGGGGGAATCAGCCCCAGCATTTT	CASSQDPGGNQPQHF	.	TRBD1	TRBV3-1	TRBJ1-5
TGTGCCAGCAGTGGGCTAGCGGGAGAGAATGAGCAGTTCTTC	CASSGLAGENEQFF	many	TRBD2	TRBV28	TRBJ2-1
TGCAGCGCTCGTCGGGGAAATGAGCAGTTCTTC	CSARRGNEQFF	.	.	TRBV29-1	TRBJ2-1
TGCGCCAGCAGCTTGGACTCCGGGACTAGCGGCTACAATGAGCAGTTCTTC	CASSLDSGTSGYNEQFF	few	TRBD2	TRBV5-1	TRBJ2-1
TGTGCCAGCAGCTTACGGACTAGCGGGAGCTCCTACAATGAGCAGTTCTTC	CASSLRTSGSSYNEQFF	.	TRBD2	TRBV7-6	TRBJ2-1
TGTGCCAGCAGTTTCCAGGTCAACTATGGCTACACCTTC	CASSFQVNYGYTF	.	.	TRBV12-3/TRBV12-4	TRBJ1-2
TGTGCCAGCAGTTTAGCGCAGGGACAGGGGGTTTGGGGGACCCAGTACTTC	CASSLAQGQGVWGTQYF	.	TRBD1	TRBV12-3/TRBV12-4	TRBJ2-5
TGTGCCAGCAGCGCACAGGGGATAGAGAATCAGCCCCAGCATTTT	CASSAQGIENQPQHF	many	TRBD1	TRBV9	TRBJ1-5
TGCAGCGTGTACAGGGAAAGCTCCTACGAGCAGTACTTC	CSVYRESSYEQYF	few	.	TRBV29-1	TRBJ2-7